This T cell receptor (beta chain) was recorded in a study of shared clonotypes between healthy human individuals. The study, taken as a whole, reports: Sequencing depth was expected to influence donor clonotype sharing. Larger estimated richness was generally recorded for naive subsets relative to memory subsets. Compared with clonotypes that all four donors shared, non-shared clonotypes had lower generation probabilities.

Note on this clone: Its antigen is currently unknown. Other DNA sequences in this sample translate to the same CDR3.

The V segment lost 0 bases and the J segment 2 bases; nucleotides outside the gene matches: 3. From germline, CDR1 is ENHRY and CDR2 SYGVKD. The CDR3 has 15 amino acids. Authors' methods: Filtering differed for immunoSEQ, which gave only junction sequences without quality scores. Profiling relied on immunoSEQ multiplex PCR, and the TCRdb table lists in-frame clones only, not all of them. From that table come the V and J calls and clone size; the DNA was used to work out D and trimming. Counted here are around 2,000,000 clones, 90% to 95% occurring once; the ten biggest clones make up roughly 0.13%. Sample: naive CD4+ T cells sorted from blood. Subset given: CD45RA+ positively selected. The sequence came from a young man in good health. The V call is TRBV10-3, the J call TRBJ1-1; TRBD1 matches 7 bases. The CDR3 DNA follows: TGTGCCATCAGTGAGTCGAGGGGGCTAAACACTGAAGCTTTCTTT. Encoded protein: CAISESRGLNTEAFF.